Listed below are T cell receptor beta chains from one sample, sequenced in a study of T cells in Graves' hyperthyroidism and ophthalmopathy. TCRdb re-derived calls from the multiplex PCR reads in MiXCR, one entry per CDR3 protein. Among 350,000 to 400,000 distinct CDR3 sequences listed, roughly 20% were seen once. The sequenced material came from blood. The receptors originated from a man aged 18 to 29 with Graves' ophthalmopathy. CDR3s include the opening cysteine and the closing phenylalanine or tryptophan. The D gene is left open where the match is weak. Only some rows state a clone size, as once, few, many or a class for expanded clones.

length | J | D | V | size | DNA | CDR3
12 | TRBJ2-3 | NA | TRBV6-1 | few | TGTGCCAGCAGTGAGGTGTCAGATACGCAGTATTTT | CASSEVSDTQYF
15 | TRBJ1-3 | TRBD1 | TRBV28 | NA | TGTGCCAGCAGTCGGACAGGGAAGTCTGGAAACACCATATATTTT | CASSRTGKSGNTIYF
11 | TRBJ2-1 | NA | TRBV2 | many | TGTGCCAGCAGTGAAAGGCAGCAGCAGTTCTTC | CASSERQQQFF
14 | TRBJ1-2 | NA | TRBV19 | few | TGTGCCAGTAGTATTGGGGGCGAATACTATGGCTACACCTTC | CASSIGGEYYGYTF
16 | TRBJ2-2 | TRBD2 | TRBV13 | many | TGTGCCAGCAGCTCAGCCCTAGCGGGGGGTACCGGGGAGCTGTTTTTT | CASSSALAGGTGELFF
11 | TRBJ1-4 | NA | TRBV6-1 | many | TGTGCCACCTCGAACGGTGAAAAACTGTTTTTT | CATSNGEKLFF
18 | TRBJ2-3 | TRBD2 | TRBV5-1 | many | TGCGCCAGCAGCCGCCTAGGGACTAGCGGGGACCTCACAGATACGCAGTATTTT | CASSRLGTSGDLTDTQYF
13 | TRBJ1-4 | NA | TRBV29-1 | NA | TGCAGCGGACGACAGAGCCTTAATGAAAAACTGTTTTTT | CSGRQSLNEKLFF
12 | TRBJ2-3 | NA | TRBV12-3/TRBV12-4 | many | TGTGCCAGCAGTTCCAGGCGAGATACGCAGTATTTT | CASSSRRDTQYF
16 | TRBJ1-6 | TRBD1 | TRBV7-6 | few | TGTGCCAGCAGCTTAGAACCGGGACAGAATAATTCACCCCTCCACTTT | CASSLEPGQNNSPLHF
14 | TRBJ2-3 | NA | TRBV9 | NA | TGTGCCAGCAGCGTAGAACTTATCACAGATACGCAGTATTTT | CASSVELITDTQYF
15 | TRBJ2-5 | TRBD2 | TRBV10-3 | few | TGTGCCATCAGTGCGGGGGGGCCCTCTGAAGAGACCCAGTACTTC | CAISAGGPSEETQYF
15 | TRBJ2-7 | NA | TRBV18 | many | TGTGCCAGCTCACCATATCAGGGGCCGCATGGCGAGCAGTACTTC | CASSPYQGPHGEQYF
14 | TRBJ2-7 | NA | TRBV5-1 | many | TGCGCCAGCAGCTTGGGGGACCACTCCTACGAGCAGTACTTC | CASSLGDHSYEQYF
15 | TRBJ1-1 | NA | TRBV19 | once | TGTGCCAGTAGTATAGGAGGCCCAGGGAACACTGAAGCTTTCTTT | CASSIGGPGNTEAFF
16 | TRBJ2-3 | NA | TRBV20-1 | NA | TGCAGTGCTAGAGATGTAGACGGGGGTGCCACAGATACGCAGTATTTT | CSARDVDGGATDTQYF
14 | TRBJ2-5 | NA | TRBV7-3 | NA | TGTGCCAGCAGCCAATTGGGGGAGGCGGAGACCCAGTACTTC | CASSQLGEAETQYF
16 | TRBJ1-1 | NA | TRBV19 | few | TGTGCCAGTAGTATGTGGTTGTCGGGCAGGGCAGTGAAAGCTTTCTTT | CASSMWLSGRAVKAFF
13 | TRBJ1-1 | NA | TRBV5-6 | many | TGTGCCAGCAGCTTATTACAGGGTCGGGGAGCTTTCTTT | CASSLLQGRGAFF
13 | TRBJ2-7 | NA | TRBV29-1 | NA | TGCAGCGTTGCAAGACAGGACCCCCACGAGCAGTACTTC | CSVARQDPHEQYF
15 | TRBJ2-7 | TRBD2 | TRBV12-3/TRBV12-4 | many | TGTGCCAGCAGTTTAGGGCTAGCGGGACCCTACGAGCAGTACTTC | CASSLGLAGPYEQYF
13 | TRBJ2-7 | NA | TRBV28 | many | TGTGCCAGCAGTTTCTCAGGGACCTGGGAGCAGTACTTC | CASSFSGTWEQYF
13 | TRBJ1-1 | NA | TRBV7-6 | few | TGTGCCAGCAGCTTAGTGAGGTACACTGAAGCTTTCTTT | CASSLVRYTEAFF